This is a list of T cell receptor beta chains from one sample in a study of T cells in Graves' hyperthyroidism and ophthalmopathy. One entry per CDR3 protein, called by TCRdb with MiXCR from the multiplex PCR reads. The sample contains around 600,000 distinct CDR3 sequences, about 45% of which appear only once. The specimen was peripheral blood or thyroid tissue (not recorded which). The receptors come from an adult man with Graves' disease, either hyperthyroidism or ophthalmopathy (not recorded which). CDR3s include the opening cysteine and the closing phenylalanine or tryptophan. A D gene is named only where the DNA matches it firmly. Clone size is not always given. Where it is, it says once, few, many or a class for expanded clones.

>TRBD1|TRBJ1-6|TRBV7-8|-
CATERDRYYSPLHF
TGTGCCACAGAACGGGACAGGTATTACTCACCCCTCCACTTT
>-|TRBJ1-2|TRBV12-3/TRBV12-4|-
CASSLRGRNYGYTF
TGTGCCAGCAGCCTGAGGGGACGTAACTATGGCTACACCTTC
>-|TRBJ2-7|TRBV2|many
CASSESRGAPRTYEQYF
TGTGCCAGCAGTGAAAGCCGGGGCGCCCCACGAACCTACGAGCAGTACTTC
>-|TRBJ1-6|TRBV6-5|many
CASSDGQPLNSPLHF
TGTGCCAGCAGTGACGGTCAACCTCTTAATTCACCCCTCCACTTT
>-|TRBJ1-2|TRBV29-1|many
CSVVGNGYGYTF
TGCAGCGTTGTGGGTAACGGCTATGGCTACACCTTC
>TRBD1|TRBJ1-2|TRBV9|-
CATGTGTNYGYTF
TGTGCCACCGGGACAGGGACTAACTATGGCTACACCTTC
>-|TRBJ2-7|TRBV29-1|many
CSVGDTGREQYF
TGCAGCGTGGGGGACACAGGGCGCGAGCAGTACTTC
>-|TRBJ1-6|TRBV6-5|few
CASSETGLDSPLHF
TGTGCCAGCAGTGAAACAGGGTTAGATTCACCCCTCCACTTT
>-|TRBJ2-7|TRBV29-1|many
CSVTATDYEQYF
TGCAGCGTTACGGCAACCGACTACGAGCAGTACTTC
>TRBD1|TRBJ1-4|TRBV2|many
CASILPTGEEKLFF
TGTGCCAGCATCCTTCCGACAGGGGAGGAAAAACTGTTTTTT
>-|TRBJ1-2|TRBV25-1|-
CASSQGRDKYYGYTF
TGTGCCAGCAGCCAAGGCCGGGACAAGTACTATGGCTACACCTTC
>-|TRBJ1-5|TRBV2|-
CASSPGNNNQPQHF
TGTGCCAGCAGCCCAGGAAACAACAACCAGCCCCAGCATTTT
>TRBD1|TRBJ1-6|TRBV10-3|many
CAISKTGGQYNSPLHF
TGTGCCATCAGTAAAACAGGGGGCCAGTATAATTCACCCCTCCACTTT
>-|TRBJ1-5|TRBV24-1|many
CATSDHKTGLGNQPQHF
TGTGCCACCAGTGATCACAAAACAGGGTTGGGGAATCAGCCCCAGCATTTT
>-|TRBJ1-5|TRBV12-3/TRBV12-4|-
CASSEQAANQPQHF
TGTGCCAGCAGTGAACAGGCTGCTAATCAGCCCCAGCATTTT
>TRBD1|TRBJ1-3|TRBV2|many
CASSGDRGNTIYF
TGTGCCAGCAGTGGGGACAGGGGAAACACCATATATTTT
>-|TRBJ1-4|TRBV25-1|once
CASSARGSTNEKLFF
TGTGCCAGCAGTGCTAGAGGTTCAACTAATGAAAAACTGTTTTTT
>TRBD1|TRBJ2-5|TRBV11-1|-
CASSADREQTQYF
TGTGCCAGCAGCGCGGACAGGGAGCAGACCCAGTACTTC
>-|TRBJ2-2|TRBV5-1|few
CASRRWGRGGELFF
TGCGCCAGCAGACGATGGGGGCGCGGCGGGGAGCTGTTTTTT
>TRBD1|TRBJ1-6|TRBV24-1|-
CATSDTGTGTFHF
TGTGCCACCAGTGATACCGGGACAGGGACTTTCCACTTT
>-|TRBJ1-2|TRBV5-1|-
CASSTGSAANYGYTF
TGCGCCAGCAGTACGGGGTCGGCCGCTAACTATGGCTACACCTTC
>TRBD2|TRBJ2-5|TRBV20-1|few
CSARRLAGDQETQYF
TGCAGTGCTCGTAGACTAGCGGGGGATCAAGAGACCCAGTACTTC
>TRBD1|TRBJ2-5|TRBV24-1|many
CATSDLTGTGEETQYF
TGTGCCACCAGTGACCTAACCGGGACAGGGGAAGAGACCCAGTACTTC
>TRBD1|TRBJ1-2|TRBV15|-
CATSRARTGDRFGYGYTF
TGTGCCACCAGCAGAGCACGGACAGGGGACCGCTTTGGCTATGGCTACACCTTC
>TRBD1|TRBJ2-5|TRBV25-1|-
CASSELTDPSWDRGGGETQYF
TGTGCCAGCAGTGAATTGACTGACCCTTCCTGGGACAGGGGTGGAGGGGAGACCCAGTACTTC
>-|TRBJ1-4|TRBV19|few
CASLDGSSANEKLFF
TGTGCCAGCCTCGACGGTAGCAGCGCTAATGAAAAACTGTTTTTT
>-|TRBJ2-5|TRBV15|-
CATSRRGRETQYF
TGTGCCACCAGCAGACGCGGCAGAGAGACCCAGTACTTC
>-|TRBJ2-3|TRBV20-1|-
CSARDWGDTQYF
TGCAGTGCTAGAGATTGGGGAGATACGCAGTATTTT
>TRBD1|TRBJ1-1|TRBV5-1|-
CASSLEGQGAKDTEAFF
TGCGCCAGCAGCTTGGAAGGACAGGGGGCAAAGGACACTGAAGCTTTCTTT
>-|TRBJ2-5|TRBV2|many
CASSRNLQETQYF
TGTGCCAGCTCGAGGAACCTCCAAGAGACCCAGTACTTC
>TRBD1|TRBJ2-7|TRBV29-1|many
CSVDGTAYEQYF
TGCAGCGTTGACGGGACAGCTTACGAGCAGTACTTC
>-|TRBJ1-1|TRBV20-1|few
CSARAFGQGNTEAFF
TGCAGTGCTAGAGCGTTTGGCCAGGGGAACACTGAAGCTTTCTTT
>-|TRBJ1-5|TRBV20-1|-
CSARERRTATNQPQHF
TGCAGTGCTAGAGAACGCCGGACAGCAACTAATCAGCCCCAGCATTTT
>TRBD1|TRBJ1-5|TRBV27|-
CASSDRESQPQHF
TGTGCCAGCAGCGACAGGGAGAGTCAGCCCCAGCATTTT
>-|TRBJ1-5|TRBV5-1|-
CASSLEFGRNQPQHF
TGCGCCAGCAGCTTGGAGTTCGGCAGAAATCAGCCCCAGCATTTT
>TRBD1|TRBJ1-3|TRBV20-1|-
CSARTTGVGNTIYF
TGCAGTGCTAGAACTACAGGGGTCGGAAACACCATATATTTT
>-|TRBJ1-5|TRBV20-1|-
CSARELGGWSNQPQHF
TGCAGTGCTAGAGAGCTGGGGGGCTGGAGCAATCAGCCCCAGCATTTT
>-|TRBJ1-5|TRBV10-3|-
CASSPNRANQPQHF
TGTGCCAGCAGTCCGAACAGGGCCAATCAGCCCCAGCATTTT
>-|TRBJ1-1|TRBV6-5|-
CANSELRVMNTEAFF
TGTGCCAACAGTGAACTAAGGGTCATGAACACTGAAGCTTTCTTT
>-|TRBJ1-1|TRBV4-1|-
CASSQDNERLEAFF
TGCGCCAGCAGCCAAGATAACGAGAGACTTGAAGCTTTCTTT
>-|TRBJ1-1|TRBV7-2|few
CASSREANTEAFF
TGTGCCAGCAGTCGGGAGGCGAACACTGAAGCTTTCTTT
>-|TRBJ1-5|TRBV20-1|few
CSAWESNQPQHF
TGCAGTGCTTGGGAAAGCAATCAGCCCCAGCATTTT
>TRBD2|TRBJ2-7|TRBV7-6|many
CASSSRTSGQSYEQYF
TGTGCCAGCAGCTCGCGGACTAGCGGGCAATCCTACGAGCAGTACTTC
>TRBD2|TRBJ2-5|TRBV6-6|once
CASSLIPTSGIQETQYF
TGTGCCAGCAGCTTGATCCCTACTAGCGGGATACAAGAGACCCAGTACTTC
>-|TRBJ2-6|TRBV7-6|-
CASRSTGPTSSGANVLTF
TGTGCCAGCAGATCTACCGGTCCAACAAGCTCTGGGGCCAACGTCCTGACTTTC